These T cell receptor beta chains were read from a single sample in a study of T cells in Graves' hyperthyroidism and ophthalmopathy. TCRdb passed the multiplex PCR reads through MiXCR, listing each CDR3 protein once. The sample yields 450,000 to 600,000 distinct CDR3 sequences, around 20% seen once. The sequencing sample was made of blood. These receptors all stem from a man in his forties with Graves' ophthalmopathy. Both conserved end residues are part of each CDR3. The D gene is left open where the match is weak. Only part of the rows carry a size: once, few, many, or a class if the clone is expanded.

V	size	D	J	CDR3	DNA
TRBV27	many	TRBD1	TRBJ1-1	CASSAQTGPLNTEAFF	TGTGCCAGCAGTGCTCAGACAGGGCCCTTGAACACTGAAGCTTTCTTT
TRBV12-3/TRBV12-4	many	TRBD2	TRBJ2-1	CASKPGLAVVHGEQFF	TGTGCCAGCAAGCCGGGACTAGCGGTGGTCCATGGTGAGCAGTTCTTC
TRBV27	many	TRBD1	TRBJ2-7	CASSLLGTGLNEQYF	TGTGCCAGCAGTTTACTTGGGACAGGGTTAAACGAGCAGTACTTC
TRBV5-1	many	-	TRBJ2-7	CASSSRDGPGEQYF	TGCGCCAGCAGCTCCCGGGACGGCCCCGGGGAGCAGTACTTC
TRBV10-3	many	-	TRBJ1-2	CAISAGLYGYTF	TGTGCCATCAGTGCTGGCCTCTATGGCTACACCTTC
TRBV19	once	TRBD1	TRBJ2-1	CASSIGTGAEQFF	TGTGCCAGTAGTATAGGGACAGGGGCTGAGCAGTTCTTC
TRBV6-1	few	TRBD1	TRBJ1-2	CACQQGTYGYTF	TGTGCCTGCCAACAGGGGACCTATGGCTACACCTTC
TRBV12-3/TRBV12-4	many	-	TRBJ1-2	CASSSRGILTGYGYTF	TGTGCCAGCAGTTCCCGTGGTATTCTTACAGGCTATGGCTACACCTTC
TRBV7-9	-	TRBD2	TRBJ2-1	CASSLTSAHNEQFF	TGTGCCAGCAGCTTGACTAGCGCCCACAATGAGCAGTTCTTC
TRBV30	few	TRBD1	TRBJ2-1	CAWSAGTGALNEQFF	TGTGCCTGGAGTGCTGGGACAGGGGCTCTCAATGAGCAGTTCTTC
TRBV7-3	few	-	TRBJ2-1	CASSPEPVGFYNEQFF	TGTGCCAGCAGCCCCGAACCGGTGGGATTCTACAATGAGCAGTTCTTC